The 29 T cell receptor beta chains in this list originate from one sample, sequenced in a study of cytomegalovirus exposure and HLA in healthy donors. The PCR had 60 Vbeta and 13 Jbeta primers. TCRdb's table, derived via immunoSEQ multiplex PCR, lists solely in-frame clones and lacks some. The profile shows about 180,000 clones, 77% of them singletons. The sequencing sample was made of PBMCs. These receptors were taken from an older woman in good health and CMV-seropositive.

The rearrangement uses TRBV4-1 and TRBJ1-6; D is uncertain. CDR3 length equals 15 residues. Germline V gene data show CDR1 as MGHRA and CDR2 as YSYEKL. V was clipped by 0 bases and J by 3 bases, with 6 bases between them. The CDR3 nucleotides read TGCGCCAGCAGCCAAGAGTTAAACTATAATTCACCCCTCCACTTT. Translating it yields CASSQELNYNSPLHF.

This clone was seen more than once but under ten times. The chain has TRBV6-1 and TRBJ2-1; 9 bases are shared with TRBD2. From germline, CDR1 is MNHNS and CDR2 SASEGT. This CDR3 region has 14 residues. The V and J ends lost 6 bases and 8 bases, in that order; junction bases with no gene match: 8. CDR3 protein: CASRESGRTYEQFF. CDR3 coding DNA: TGTGCCAGCAGGGAAAGCGGGAGGACCTATGAGCAGTTCTTC.

This chain uses TRBV2 with TRBJ2-2; a possible D gene is TRBD2 (7 bases). With 4 bases removed from V and 6 bases from J, the gap between germline ends came to 15 bases. The CDR3 is made up of 15 amino acids. Germline V gene sequence: CDR1 SNHLY, CDR2 FYNNEI. The CDR3 region has the DNA TGTGCCAGCAGTGTTGCGAGGGGGAGGGCCGGGGAGCTGTTTTTT. Translating gives CASSVARGRAGELFF.

The chain has TRBV2 and TRBJ2-7; D possibly corresponds to TRBD1 (6 bases). The CDR3 has 13 amino acids. The ends were cut back, 8 bases at V and 3 bases at J, with 14 bases in the middle. Germline V gives CDR1 SNHLY, CDR2 FYNNEI. In DNA, the CDR3 is TGTGCCAGCGGGGCAGGGGCCCACTACGAGCAGTACTTC. Amino acid sequence: CASGAGAHYEQYF.

The gene calls are TRBV5-1 and TRBJ2-3, with D hard to call. With 0 bases removed from V and 2 bases from J, the gap between germline ends came to 13 bases. Germline assignment: CDR1 SGHRS and CDR2 YFSETQ. The CDR3 loop spans 16 amino acids. The CDR3 loop is CASSLGGGKNTDTQYF. Here the CDR3 DNA reads TGCGCCAGCAGCTTGGGAGGCGGAAAGAACACAGATACGCAGTATTTT.

This chain links TRBV4-2 with TRBJ1-5; D may be TRBD1 (6 bases). Trimming took 1 base from V and 5 from J, leaving 15 bases between them. CDR3 size: 16 residues. CDR1 and CDR2 (germline): LGHNA, YNFKEQ. CDR3 sequence: CASSQAAGAEDQPQHF. CDR3 coding DNA: TGTGCCAGCAGCCAAGCCGCGGGGGCAGAGGATCAGCCCCAGCATTTT.

This clone was seen only once. The chain is built from TRBV4-2 and TRBJ2-7, with 11 bases matching TRBD1. Germline assignment: CDR1 LGHNA and CDR2 YNFKEQ. The CDR3 runs to 17 residues. Trimming at V came to 1 base and at J to 5 bases, leaving 10 bases not matched to a gene. The CDR3 sequence: CASSQAMGGTGGNEQYF. CDR3 in DNA: TGTGCCAGCAGCCAAGCTATGGGGGGGACAGGGGGTAACGAGCAGTACTTC.

The V call is TRBV2, the J call TRBJ2-7, with a weak D call TRBD2 (6 bases). Germline assignment: CDR1 SNHLY and CDR2 FYNNEI. V was cut by 6 bases and J by 4 bases, with 13 bases left in between. The CDR3 is 13 amino acids. The CDR3, as DNA: TGTGCCAGCAGGCCGACGGGACTTTACGAGCAGTACTTC. This translates into CASRPTGLYEQYF. Full variable domain (remainder filled in from reference TRBV2 and TRBJ2-7): EPEVTQTPSHQVTQMGQEVILRCVPISNHLYFYWYRQILGQKVEFLVSFYNNEISEKSEIFDDQFSVERPDGSNFTLKIRSTKLEDSAMYFCASRPTGLYEQYFGPGTRLTVT.

Details on this clone: Within the sample, other DNA sequences also encode this same CDR3. The J gene is TRBJ2-6, the V gene TRBV5-4; D possibly corresponds to TRBD1 (5 bases). Germline V lookup: CDR1 SGHNT, CDR2 YYREEE (reference sequence). The CDR3 totals 15 residues. V shed 5 bases and J shed 0 bases, with 9 bases lying between them. This chain's CDR3 is CASSVDSSGANVLTF. The CDR3 bases are TGTGCCAGCAGTGTCGACAGCTCTGGGGCCAACGTCCTGACTTTC.

The chain couples TRBV11-2 to TRBJ2-7, with D tentatively TRBD2 (5 bases). Germline lookup yields CDR1 SGHAT and CDR2 FQNNGV. The ends were cut back, 5 bases at V and 2 bases at J, with 7 bases in the middle. CDR3 length: 12 amino acids. The CDR3 protein is CASSRTAYEQYF. CDR3 nucleotides: TGTGCCAGCAGCCGGACTGCCTACGAGCAGTACTTC.

This chain uses TRBV7-2 with TRBJ2-1, with 11 bases that match TRBD2. The trim removed 2 bases at V and 6 bases at J, leaving 0 bases unmatched. This CDR3 spans 14 amino acids. Per the germline V gene, CDR1 is SGHTA and CDR2 is FQGNSA. CDR3 nucleotides: TGTGCCAGCAGCTTACTAGCGGGGGGCAATGAGCAGTTCTTC. This codes for CASSLLAGGNEQFF. Supplemented by reference TRBV7-2 and TRBJ2-1, the full variable domain reads GAGVSQSPSNKVTEKGKDVELRCDPISGHTALYWYRQSLGQGLEFLIYFQGNSAPDKSGLPSDRFSAERTGGSVSTLTIQRTQQEDSAVYLCASSLLAGGNEQFFGPGTRLTVL.

This sequence joins TRBV5-1 and TRBJ2-5; 12 bases are shared with TRBD2. The length of the CDR3 is 16 residues. Germline trimming cut 3 bases from V and 4 bases from J; bases unmatched to any gene: 7. Germline V lookup: CDR1 SGHRS, CDR2 YFSETQ. The CDR3 DNA reads as TGCGCCAGCAGCTCCCGGACTAGCGGGGAGGGAGAGACCCAGTACTTC. Translating it yields CASSSRTSGEGETQYF.

The chain combines TRBV6-1 with TRBJ2-7, with a weak D call TRBD1 (6 bases). Trimming pared 6 bases from V and 3 bases from J, leaving 12 bases between. CDR1 MNHNS and CDR2 SASEGT come from the germline V gene. CDR3 length equals 13 residues. CDR3 in DNA: TGTGCCAGCAGACCCGGACAGAGCTACGAGCAGTACTTC. Translated: CASRPGQSYEQYF.

V is TRBV18 and J is TRBJ2-3; D is perhaps TRBD1 (5 bases). V was clipped by 2 bases and J by 4 bases, with 10 bases between them. Per germline, CDR1 KGHSH and CDR2 LQKENI. CDR3 length: 14 residues. The CDR3 protein is CASSPVSGSDTQYF. For the CDR3, the DNA is TGTGCCAGCTCACCAGTATCAGGGTCAGATACGCAGTATTTT.

The chain is built from TRBV6-5 and TRBJ2-7; 11 bases are shared with TRBD2. Germline V gene data show CDR1 as MNHEY and CDR2 as SVGAGI. The CDR3 contains 14 residues. Trimming at V came to 5 bases and at J to 6 bases, leaving 6 bases not matched to a gene. The CDR3, as DNA: TGTGCCAGCAGTCCTGGACTAGCGGGTCGCGAGCAGTACTTC. Translating gives CASSPGLAGREQYF.

This clone was seen more than once but under ten times. J is TRBJ1-1 and V is TRBV10-3; D is ambiguous. The CDR3 is 12 amino acids. Germline V gene sequence: CDR1 ENHRY, CDR2 SYGVKD. With 1 base removed from V and 8 bases from J, the gap between germline ends came to 8 bases. The CDR3 region is CAISEYQVEAFF. For the CDR3, the DNA is TGTGCCATCAGTGAGTATCAGGTAGAAGCTTTCTTT.

The chain carries TRBV27 and TRBJ1-6; possibly TRBD1 for D (5 bases). CDR1 MNHEY and CDR2 SMNVEV come from the germline V gene (reference sequence). Trimming shortened V by 2 bases and J by 7 bases, and 15 bases separated the two germline ends. The CDR3 loop spans 16 amino acids. CDR3 in DNA: TGTGCCAGCAGTTTAGAAGGGGTTTTACGAAATTCACCCCTCCACTTT. This sequence encodes CASSLEGVLRNSPLHF.

This clone was counted a single time. The chain uses TRBV19 and TRBJ2-7; tentatively, D is TRBD2 (5 bases). The CDR3 runs 14 residues. Germline V gene data show CDR1 as LNHDA and CDR2 as SQIVND (reference sequence). V was trimmed by 7 bases and J by 4 bases, leaving 17 bases between them. As DNA, the CDR3 is TGTGCCAGTACTTATGCGGGTCCCCCATACGAGCAGTACTTC. This sequence encodes CASTYAGPPYEQYF.

This clone has a single count. The chain links TRBV30 to TRBJ2-4; the D gene is possibly TRBD2 (5 bases). The CDR3 spans 14 residues. Between the trimmed V and J ends, which lost 2 bases and 3 bases, there was a span of 11 bases. Germline assignment: CDR1 GTSNPN and CDR2 SVGIG (reference sequence). In DNA, the CDR3 is TGTGCCTGGAGTAAGGACTGGGGCAAAAACATTCAGTACTTC. This sequence encodes CAWSKDWGKNIQYF.

This chain uses TRBV4-1 with TRBJ1-2; unclear D gene. Germline assignment: CDR1 MGHRA and CDR2 YSYEKL. This CDR3 spans 13 amino acids. Trimming left V 0 bases short and J 4 bases short, with 6 bases between. The CDR3 loop is CASSQDSLYGYTF. The CDR3 DNA reads TGCGCCAGCAGCCAAGATAGCCTCTATGGCTACACCTTC.

The rearrangement joins TRBV7-7 to TRBJ1-4; 9 positions agree with TRBD1. Per germline, CDR1 SSHAT and CDR2 FNYEAQ (reference sequence). V lost 2 bases to trimming and J lost 7 bases; unmatched junction nucleotides: 5. This CDR3 spans 15 amino acids. The CDR3 nucleotides are TGTGCCAGCAGCTTATCGGACAGGGGACTTGAAAAACTGTTTTTT. Translation gives CASSLSDRGLEKLFF.

The V call is TRBV29-1, the J call TRBJ2-2; 14 positions agree with TRBD2. V trimming: 6 bases; J trimming: 4 bases; junction bases outside the gene matches: 1. This CDR3 is 14 amino acids long. Germline lookup yields CDR1 SQVTM and CDR2 ANQGSEA. The chain's CDR3 is CSVGLAGGTGELFF. The CDR3 region has the DNA TGCAGCGTAGGACTAGCGGGAGGCACCGGGGAGCTGTTTTTT.

This clone came up a few times. The V call is TRBV18, the J call TRBJ2-3; D gene ambiguous. Germline assignment: CDR1 KGHSH and CDR2 LQKENI. The CDR3 runs to 13 residues. Trimming cost V 3 bases and J 2 bases, with 6 bases left between them. The CDR3 loop is CASSPPFTDTQYF. The DNA of the CDR3 is TGTGCCAGCTCACCTCCTTTCACAGATACGCAGTATTTT.

Only one count was recorded for this clone. V is TRBV27 and J is TRBJ1-4, with D possibly being TRBD1 (6 bases). V was shortened by 8 bases and J by 5 bases, with 18 bases between the two germline ends. Germline V gene lookup returns CDR1 MNHEY and CDR2 SMNVEV (reference sequence). CDR3 length equals 15 residues. CDR3 DNA: TGTGCCAGCGCAAACTGGGGGCAGGGGAATGAAAAACTGTTTTTT. Its translation: CASANWGQGNEKLFF.

This sequence joins TRBV10-3 and TRBJ2-5, with D possibly TRBD2 on 6 matching bases. CDR3 length equals 14 residues. With 9 bases removed from V and 6 bases from J, the gap between germline ends came to 20 bases. Germline V gene lookup returns CDR1 ENHRY and CDR2 SYGVKD. The CDR3, as DNA: TGTGCCATTAGCAGGGCGGGGATGGGGAAGACCCAGTACTTC. Translating it yields CAISRAGMGKTQYF.

The chain links TRBV2 to TRBJ1-5; D is ambiguous. CDR1 is SNHLY, CDR2 FYNNEI, per germline. V was shortened by 7 bases and J by 7 bases, with 14 bases between the two germline ends. The CDR3 runs to 13 residues. The CDR3 nucleotides read TGTGCCAGCACCCCAAGGGAGTACCAGCCCCAGCATTTT. Protein product: CASTPREYQPQHF.

Of note for this clone: The identical CDR3 is also encoded by other nucleotide sequences in the sample. The rearrangement uses TRBV28 and TRBJ1-2; D is perhaps TRBD1 (6 bases). The CDR3 covers 13 residues. Per germline, CDR1 MDHEN and CDR2 SYDVKM. V lost 6 bases to trimming and J lost 4 bases, with 12 bases between them. CDR3 bases: TGTGCCAGCAGCCCCGGACAGACCTATGGCTACACCTTC. As protein: CASSPGQTYGYTF.

J is TRBJ2-5 and V is TRBV30, with D possibly TRBD1 on 6 matching bases. The CDR3 loop spans 13 amino acids. V shed 4 bases and J shed 0 bases, with 9 bases lying between them. Germline V gives CDR1 GTSNPN, CDR2 SVGIG (reference sequence). The CDR3 reads CAWTGEYQETQYF. DNA for the CDR3: TGTGCCTGGACAGGGGAATACCAAGAGACCCAGTACTTC.

The CDR3 DNA reads TGTGCCAGCAGCCTAACAGGGGAGACTTATGAAAAACTGTTTTTT. As protein: CASSLTGETYEKLFF. The chain uses TRBV5-4 and TRBJ1-4; 7 positions agree with TRBD1. The CDR3 runs 15 residues. The germline CDR1 and CDR2 sequences are SGHNT and YYREEE (reference sequence). The ends lost 4 bases at V and 6 bases at J; junction bases unmatched: 9. The full variable domain, in which reference TRBV5-4 and TRBJ1-4 provide the parts outside the CDR3, is ETGVTQSPTHLIKTRGQQVTLRCSSQSGHNTVSWYQQALGQGPQFIFQYYREEENGRGNFPPRFSGLQFPNYSSELNVNALELDDSALYLCASSLTGETYEKLFFGSGTQLSVL.